The 8 T cell receptor beta chains given below trace back to one sample, sequenced in a study of cytomegalovirus exposure and HLA in healthy donors. A multiplex PCR was run with 60 Vbeta primers and 13 Jbeta primers. The method was immunoSEQ multiplex PCR; TCRdb's version includes in-frame clones alone and lacks a portion of them. The sample shows some 160,000 clones, over 60% of them seen only once. Source material: PBMCs. The origin of the receptors is a woman in her 40s in good health and CMV-seronegative.

This clone has just a few counts. The gene calls are TRBV6-6 and TRBJ1-1; 8 nucleotides line up with TRBD1. Germline CDR1 reads MNHNY; CDR2 reads SVGAGI (reference sequence). Trimming at V came to 6 bases and at J to 1 base, leaving 1 base not matched to a gene. The CDR3 consists of 13 residues. DNA for the CDR3: TGTGCCAGCAGCGGACAGGGGAACACTGAAGCTTTCTTT. Translating gives CASSGQGNTEAFF.

The genes are TRBV10-3 and TRBJ2-1, with 8 bases aligning to TRBD1. Germline V CDR1 and CDR2: ENHRY, SYGVKD. With V trimmed by 6 bases and J by 5 bases, 3 bases remained unmatched. The CDR3 loop spans 13 amino acids. CDR3 DNA: TGTGCCATCAGGGCGACAGGGGACAATGAGCAGTTCTTC. Residues: CAIRATGDNEQFF.

As concerns this clone: At one end, the junction sequence differs from germline, possibly due to a read error. The rearrangement joins TRBV30 to TRBJ1-2; the match to TRBD1 covers 7 bases. Germline V gene lookup returns CDR1 GTSNPN and CDR2 SVGIG (reference sequence). This CDR3 is 11 amino acids long. The CDR3 nucleotides read TGCTCGGACAGGCTAAACTATGGCTACACCTTC. This sequence encodes CSDRLNYGYTF.

There are a few counts of this clone. J is TRBJ1-6 and V is TRBV27; tentative D call: TRBD1 (6 bases). The CDR3 extends over 15 amino acids. Germline V lookup: CDR1 MNHEY, CDR2 SMNVEV (reference sequence). Trimming removed 5 bases at V and 4 bases at J, with 12 bases between. The CDR3 spells CASSPWTAYNSPLHF. CDR3 in DNA: TGTGCCAGCAGTCCTTGGACAGCTTATAATTCACCCCTCCACTTT.

This rearrangement joins TRBV27 to TRBJ2-3, with 14 bases identical to TRBD2. The CDR3 spans 17 residues. V dropped 5 bases and J dropped 2; count of bases not matched to a gene: 6. Per germline, CDR1 MNHEY and CDR2 SMNVEV (reference sequence). Here the CDR3 DNA reads TGTGCCAGCAGTCCTCGGACTAGCGGGGGGTTCACAGATACGCAGTATTTT. It translates to CASSPRTSGGFTDTQYF.

The chain links TRBV10-3 to TRBJ2-7; 7 nucleotides agree with TRBD2. The CDR3 is 13 residues long. The J segment lost 2 bases and the V segment lost 8 bases, leaving 6 bases of the junction unmatched. Germline CDR1 ENHRY, CDR2 SYGVKD. Here the CDR3 reads CAILGGVAYEQYF. The CDR3 DNA follows: TGTGCCATCTTGGGGGGGGTTGCCTACGAGCAGTACTTC.

The chain carries TRBV21-1 and TRBJ2-7; the D call in the table, TRBD2, was not verified against the DNA. TRBV21-1 is recorded as a pseudogene. This CDR3 is 15 amino acids long. The CDR3 coding sequence is TGTGCCAGCAGCGCCCGACTAGCGGGGGACTACGAGCAGTACTTC. This encodes CASSARLAGDYEQYF.

The CDR3 DNA reads as TGTGCCAGCAGTTTTGAGACAGGGGGACATCAGCCCCAGCATTTT. It encodes CASSFETGGHQPQHF. The chain links TRBV28 to TRBJ1-5; 9 nucleotides agree with TRBD1. This CDR3 has 15 amino acids. Germline V CDR1 and CDR2: MDHEN, SYDVKM. Trimming removed 3 bases from V and 5 bases from J; junction bases left unmatched: 5.